Detailed here is one TCR beta chain. Antigen unknown. TCRdb's copy holds only in-frame clones and misses some; the assay was immunoSEQ multiplex PCR. The sample has 95,000 to 100,000 clones; about four fifths are singletons. If patients had autoimmune disease history or systemic immunosuppression, they were excluded. This sample was taken from a study of OX40 agonist ivuxolimab in advanced cancers. Study-wide background: Each patient was given ivuxolimab into a vein every 2 weeks, at 0.01 to 10 mg/kg. Regarding the study as a whole: Fewer expanded clones were found on average in CD4+ than in CD8+ T cells.

The CDR3 runs to 11 residues. CDR1 and CDR2 from the germline V gene are MNHGY and SVAAGI. V shed 0 bases and J shed 5 bases, with 1 base lying between them. The J gene is TRBJ2-5, the V gene TRBV6-9; no reliable D call. Specimen: CD4+ or CD8+ T cells sorted from blood, collected in a trial of the OX40 agonist ivuxolimab. The receptor was isolated from an adult with an advanced solid tumor such as melanoma, head and neck, liver or kidney cancer. CDR3 region: CASSYSETQYF. In DNA, the CDR3 is TGTGCCAGCAGTTATTCGGAGACCCAGTACTTC.